This T cell receptor (beta chain) was sequenced for a study of spatial heterogeneity in lung cancer. Study details: Across the raw uncorrected reads, a unique TCR and UMI combination was observed, on average, more than ten times. Notes on the study in general: Resection saw ubiquitous expanded tumor TCRs appear in blood more than follow-up did.

The germline CDR1 and CDR2 sequences are SGHTA and FQGNSA. This CDR3 region has 16 residues. J gave up 0 bases and V 4 bases, and 7 bases lay outside the gene matches. Unique molecular identifiers, one per molecule, were present on every TCR cDNA molecule. TCRdb ran MiXCR on the 5' RACE reads and lists one entry per CDR3 protein. The table lists over 45,000 distinct CDR3 sequences, approximately 5% of them singletons. This clonotype was observed many times. As yet, its antigen is unknown. Time point: sample taken at primary tumor resection. Sequencing of whole RNA from tumor, nontumor lung or frozen PBMC involved no sorting. A total of about 73 untreated early-stage non-small cell lung cancer patients served as donors.

The TCR was taken from a male donor with early-stage non-small cell lung cancer. The V call is TRBV7-2, the J call TRBJ2-3; 7 bases match TRBD1. This specimen consisted of PBMCs, obtained at surgery. The CDR3 region is CASSWSRGGSTDTQYF. DNA for the CDR3: TGTGCCAGCAGCTGGTCCCGAGGGGGCAGCACAGATACGCAGTATTTT.